This T cell receptor (beta chain) was found in a study of cytomegalovirus exposure and HLA in healthy donors. Whole-study findings and limits: In a later analysis, common viral pathogens appeared linked to several of the most significant clusters.

Trimming stripped 3 bases from V and 1 base from J, with 9 bases between. Germline-derived CDR1 and CDR2 are LNHNV and YYDKDF (reference sequence). The length of the CDR3 is 15 residues. The PCR made use of 60 Vbeta and 13 Jbeta primers. TCRdb's table, derived via immunoSEQ multiplex PCR, lists solely in-frame clones and lacks some. The sample has about 130,000 clones, approximately 78% seen once. This clone was seen a few times. Its cognate antigen is unknown. The clonotype originates from a human donor in good health. V usage is TRBV15 and J usage is TRBJ2-2; a weak D match, TRBD2 (6 bases). Source material: PBMCs. The CDR3 DNA follows: TGTGCCACCAGCAGGGGGCGGGGGAACACCGGGGAGCTGTTTTTT. Translation gives CATSRGRGNTGELFF.